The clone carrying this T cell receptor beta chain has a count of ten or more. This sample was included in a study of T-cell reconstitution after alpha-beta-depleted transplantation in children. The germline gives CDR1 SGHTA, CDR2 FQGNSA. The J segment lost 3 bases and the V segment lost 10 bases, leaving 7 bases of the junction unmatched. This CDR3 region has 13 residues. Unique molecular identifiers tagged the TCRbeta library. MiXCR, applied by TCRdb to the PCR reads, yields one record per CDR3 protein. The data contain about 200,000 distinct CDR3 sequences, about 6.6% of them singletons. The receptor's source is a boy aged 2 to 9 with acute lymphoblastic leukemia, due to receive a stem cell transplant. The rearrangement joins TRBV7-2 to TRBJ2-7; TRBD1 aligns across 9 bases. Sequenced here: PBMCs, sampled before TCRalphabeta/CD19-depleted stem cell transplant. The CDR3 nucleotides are TGTGCCACGGCCGGGACAGGGTACTACGAGCAGTACTTC. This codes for CATAGTGYYEQYF.